The 16 T cell receptor beta chains reported below all come from one sample, sequenced in a study of patients and donors after allogeneic stem cell transplantation. One entry per CDR3 protein, called by TCRdb with MiXCR from the RT-PCR reads. The table includes about 110,000 distinct CDR3 sequences, less than 45% detected once. Sequencing was performed on blood, either unsorted or a sorted T cell fraction (not recorded which). These receptors came from a human donor who was either an allogeneic HSCT recipient or a stem cell or donor lymphocyte infusion donor (not recorded which). It is not recorded whose cells these are; they may come from a transplant donor.

The chain recombines TRBV4-2 with TRBJ2-7; D perhaps matches TRBD1 (6 bases). Germline CDR1 is LGHNA and CDR2 is YNFKEQ. CDR3 length equals 15 residues. Trimming stripped 4 bases from V and 5 bases from J, with 18 bases between. For the CDR3, the DNA is TGTGCCAGCAGCCGCTCAGGGGTAGGGAACGACGAGCAGTACTTC. Protein sequence: CASSRSGVGNDEQYF.

J is TRBJ1-2 and V is TRBV5-5; D ambiguous. From germline, CDR1 is SGHKS and CDR2 YYEKEE (reference sequence). This CDR3 contains 13 residues. V lost 4 bases, J lost 6 bases, and 13 bases lay in between. The CDR3 DNA follows: TGTGCCAGCAGCACCCGGGCAGCGGATGGCTACACCTTC. Protein: CASSTRAADGYTF.

The V gene is TRBV4-2, the J gene TRBJ1-5; 7 bases align to TRBD1. This CDR3 spans 15 amino acids. V trimming: 0 bases; J trimming: 7 bases; junction bases outside the gene matches: 6. Germline values: CDR1 LGHNA, CDR2 YNFKEQ. This chain's CDR3 is CASSQDRGGEQPQHF. Here the CDR3 DNA reads TGTGCCAGCAGCCAAGACAGGGGGGGTGAACAGCCCCAGCATTTT.

V is TRBV20-1 and J is TRBJ1-1, with D possibly matching TRBD1 (6 bases). CDR1 is DFQATT, CDR2 SNEGSKA, per germline (reference sequence). Trimming removed 0 bases from V and 2 bases from J, with 13 bases in between. CDR3 size: 15 residues. The CDR3: CSARDPGRGNTEAFF. In DNA form, the CDR3 reads TGCAGTGCTAGAGACCCGGGCAGGGGCAACACTGAAGCTTTCTTT.

This clonotype was picked up a small number of times. The chain is built from TRBV7-9 and TRBJ1-1; 8 bases align to TRBD1. Germline-derived CDR1 and CDR2 are SEHNR and FQNEAQ (reference sequence). The CDR3 runs to 15 residues. V lost 4 bases and J lost 3; bases outside the gene matches: 7. The CDR3 bases are TGTGCCAGCAGCTCGGTGACAGGGGTCGACACTGAAGCTTTCTTT. Residues: CASSSVTGVDTEAFF.

This chain connects TRBV20-1 to TRBJ1-4; D not certain. This CDR3 is built from 10 residues. Germline V lookup: CDR1 DFQATT, CDR2 SNEGSKA (reference sequence). The V end lost 5 bases, the J end lost 10 bases, and 8 bases lay between the germline ends. This CDR3 reads CSAWEGKLFF. The CDR3, as DNA: TGCAGTGCTTGGGAAGGAAAACTGTTTTTT.

The genes are TRBV7-2 and TRBJ1-2; no clear D gene. V lost 2 bases and J 7 bases, leaving 11 bases between the germline ends. The CDR3 is 13 residues long. Per germline, CDR1 SGHTA and CDR2 FQGNSA. The CDR3 DNA reads TGTGCCAGCAGCTTAATGGAGGGAAGTGGCTACACCTTC. This codes for CASSLMEGSGYTF.

In DNA, the CDR3 is TGTGCCACCAGACCAGGGACTAGCCCTACAGATACGCAGTATTTT. Translating gives CATRPGTSPTDTQYF. The rearrangement joins TRBV10-3 to TRBJ2-3, with 9 nucleotides matching TRBD2. CDR3 length equals 15 residues. The germline V gene encodes CDR1 ENHRY and CDR2 SYGVKD. Unmatched junction bases numbered 11, after V lost 10 bases and J lost 3 bases.

The sample holds many counts of this clonotype. This chain uses TRBV6-2 or TRBV6-3 with TRBJ1-5; possibly TRBD1 for D (6 bases). The V and J ends lost 0 bases and 6 bases respectively, with 9 bases between them. This CDR3 comprises 14 residues. The germline CDR1 and CDR2 sequences are MNHEY and SVGEGT. The CDR3 region has the DNA TGTGCCAGCAGTTACTCGGGCAGGGGTCAGCCCCAGCATTTT. Translated: CASSYSGRGQPQHF.

The chain employs TRBV25-1 and TRBJ2-1; D possibly corresponds to TRBD2 (6 bases). The CDR3 extends over 14 amino acids. Germline V gene sequence: CDR1 MGHDK, CDR2 SYGVNS. Trimming took off 3 bases at V and 6 bases at J, with 12 bases between the two ends. This CDR3 reads CASSDSGGGNEQFF. The DNA for the CDR3 is TGTGCCAGCAGTGATAGCGGAGGAGGCAATGAGCAGTTCTTC.

The chain links TRBV20-1 to TRBJ2-3; no firm D call. This CDR3 region has 12 residues. With 5 bases removed from V and 1 base from J, the gap between germline ends came to 7 bases. Germline V CDR1 and CDR2: DFQATT, SNEGSKA (reference sequence). DNA for the CDR3: TGCAGTGCTGCAAGCGGCACAGATACGCAGTATTTT. This translates into CSAASGTDTQYF.

This clonotype was counted ten times or more. The chain carries TRBV6-5 and TRBJ1-6; TRBD1 matches at 7 bases. CDR3 size: 14 residues. Trimming cost V 5 bases and J 7 bases; bases outside gene matches: 5. From germline, CDR1 is MNHEY and CDR2 SVGAGI. This CDR3 reads CASSHRQGNSPLHF. Written as DNA, the CDR3 is TGTGCCAGCAGTCACAGACAGGGAAATTCACCCCTCCACTTT.

A few counts support this clonotype. The chain joins TRBV11-2 to TRBJ1-5; possible D gene TRBD1, 5 bases. Trimming shortened V by 1 base and J by 8 bases, and 18 bases separated the two germline ends. The CDR3 length is 16 residues. CDR1 SGHAT and CDR2 FQNNGV come from the germline V gene. CDR3 region: CASSLGAGRLVEPQHF. For the CDR3, the DNA is TGTGCCAGCAGCTTAGGGGCAGGGAGACTCGTGGAGCCCCAGCATTTT.

The chain employs TRBV6-5 and TRBJ2-7; 7 nucleotides agree with TRBD1. V dropped 2 bases and J dropped 4; count of bases not matched to a gene: 11. CDR1 and CDR2 (germline): MNHEY, SVGAGI. CDR3 length: 16 residues. This CDR3 is CASSYHRGKTRYEQYF. CDR3 in DNA: TGTGCCAGCAGTTACCACAGGGGCAAGACTCGTTACGAGCAGTACTTC.

The rearrangement links TRBV20-1 to TRBJ2-7, with 9 bases identical to TRBD1. From germline, CDR1 is DFQATT and CDR2 SNEGSKA (reference sequence). The CDR3 totals 15 residues. V was pared by 3 bases and J by 4 bases, with 10 bases of the junction left unmatched. The DNA of the CDR3 is TGCAGTGCTAGCCGCACAGGGGGCTTCGCATACGAGCAGTACTTC. Protein sequence: CSASRTGGFAYEQYF.

V gene TRBV6-5 combines with J gene TRBJ2-5; D is ambiguous. V lost 5 bases, J lost 2 bases, and 12 bases lay in between. Germline CDR1 is MNHEY and CDR2 is SVGAGI. The CDR3 consists of 14 residues. CDR3 DNA sequence: TGTGCCAGCAGTCTATGGCGGAGTCAAGAGACCCAGTACTTC. Encoded protein: CASSLWRSQETQYF.